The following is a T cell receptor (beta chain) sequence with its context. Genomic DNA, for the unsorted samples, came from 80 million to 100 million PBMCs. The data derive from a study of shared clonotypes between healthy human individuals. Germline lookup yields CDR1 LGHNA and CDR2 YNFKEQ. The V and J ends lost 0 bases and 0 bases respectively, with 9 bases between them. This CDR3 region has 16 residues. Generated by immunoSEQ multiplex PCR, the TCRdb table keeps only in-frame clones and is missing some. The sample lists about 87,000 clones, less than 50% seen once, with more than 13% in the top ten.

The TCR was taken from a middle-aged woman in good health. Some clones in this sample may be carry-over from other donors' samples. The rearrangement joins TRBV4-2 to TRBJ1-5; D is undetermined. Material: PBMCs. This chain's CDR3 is CASSQDRVNSNQPQHF. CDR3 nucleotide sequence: TGTGCCAGCAGCCAAGACCGGGTTAATAGCAATCAGCCCCAGCATTTT.